The source of this T cell receptor beta chain is a study of blood T cell repertoires in COVID-19. The data were produced by immunoSEQ multiplex PCR, yet TCRdb's version contains in-frame clones alone and is incomplete. The sample lists 60,000 to 65,000 clones; 84% were seen once. Germline V gene data show CDR1 as MNHEY and CDR2 as SVGAGI. This CDR3 comprises 14 residues. The trim removed 7 bases at V and 7 bases at J, leaving 10 bases unmatched. The sequencing sample was made of peripheral blood. This clonotype was obtained from a man in his sixties with COVID-19, enrolled during active disease. V and J are TRBV6-5 and TRBJ1-5; TRBD1 matches at 7 bases. The CDR3 DNA is TGTGCCAGCAACCTGAACCGCAGGGGGCAGCCCCAGCATTTT. Residues: CASNLNRRGQPQHF.